This entry describes one T cell receptor beta chain. V lost 1 base and J lost 3, with 10 bases in between. The CDR3 contains 14 residues. The V gene's germline CDR1 is SGHDT and CDR2 YYEEEE. The sample is drawn from a study of blood T cell repertoires in COVID-19. Study in general: Sites across the United States, Italy and Spain contributed samples from acute and convalescent COVID-19.

Clones were sequenced by immunoSEQ multiplex PCR, and TCRdb holds only the in-frame ones, with some missing. The data hold 150,000 to 200,000 clones, with 80% to 90% observed a single time. The TCR was taken from a man in his sixties with acute or convalescent COVID-19. This chain connects TRBV5-6 to TRBJ2-5; weak D call: TRBD1 (5 bases). The sequenced material came from peripheral blood. The CDR3: CASSLTRDEETQYF. The CDR3 DNA reads as TGTGCCAGCAGCTTGACCAGGGATGAAGAGACCCAGTACTTC.